A single sample is the source of the 32 T cell receptor beta chains below, sequenced in a study of T cells in Graves' hyperthyroidism and ophthalmopathy. Using RNA transcripts as the source, TCR beta CDR3 regions were amplified. Primed by the HTBI set, a first-round RT-PCR was run on the TCR CDR3. From the multiplex PCR reads, TCRdb called clonotypes with MiXCR, one entry per CDR3 protein. The profile shows nearly 750,000 distinct CDR3 sequences, around a third of them singletons. The sequenced sample consisted of blood. The receptors come from a woman in her thirties or forties with Graves' hyperthyroidism.

Only a few counts were recorded for this clonotype. As DNA, the CDR3 is TGTGCCAGCCTCATAGGGGCCAACTATGGCTACACCTTC. This gives the protein CASLIGANYGYTF. The genes are TRBV2 and TRBJ1-2, with D perhaps matching TRBD1 (5 bases). Trimming removed 8 bases at V and 2 bases at J, with 12 bases between. Per germline, CDR1 SNHLY and CDR2 FYNNEI. This CDR3 is 13 amino acids long.

The chain has TRBV12-3 or TRBV12-4 and TRBJ1-1; D possibly corresponds to TRBD1 (5 bases). The V and J ends lost 5 bases and 8 bases respectively, with 15 bases between them. CDR3 length: 13 residues. CDR3 nucleotide sequence: TGTGCCAGCAGTCCGGGGGTAGGTGTGGAAGCTTTCTTT. Its protein is CASSPGVGVEAFF.

There are many counts of this clonotype. This sequence joins TRBV15 and TRBJ2-5, with a tentative D call TRBD2 (6 bases). The CDR3 contains 14 residues. Germline CDR1 LNHNV, CDR2 YYDKDF (reference sequence). Between the trimmed V and J ends, which lost 8 bases and 4 bases, there was a span of 17 bases. CDR3 amino acids: CATALPGVRETQYF. The CDR3 DNA reads as TGTGCCACCGCCCTGCCGGGAGTACGAGAGACCCAGTACTTC.

This clonotype appeared many times. The rearrangement joins TRBV6-5 to TRBJ1-1; the match to TRBD1 covers 8 bases. CDR1 is MNHEY, CDR2 SVGAGI, per germline. CDR3 length: 14 residues. The V segment lost 5 bases and the J segment 0 bases; nucleotides outside the gene matches: 2. The CDR3, as DNA: TGTGCCAGCAGTCTACAGGGGGTGAACACTGAAGCTTTCTTT. Translated: CASSLQGVNTEAFF.

This clonotype appeared a single time. The rearrangement links TRBV7-2 to TRBJ2-2; 13 nucleotides align to TRBD2. Germline lookup yields CDR1 SGHTA and CDR2 FQGNSA. V dropped 4 bases and J dropped 4; count of bases not matched to a gene: 9. The CDR3 has 18 amino acids. CDR3 DNA: TGTGCCAGCAGCTCTCCGGGGACTAGCGGGGATCTCACCGGGGAGCTGTTTTTT. Translation: CASSSPGTSGDLTGELFF.

Notes on this clonotype: Its ends do not fully match the called genes, so a read error is possible. V and J are TRBV7-9 and TRBJ2-7; D may be TRBD1 (6 bases). The germline V gene encodes CDR1 SEHNR and CDR2 FQNEAQ (reference sequence). CDR3 length: 13 amino acids. CDR3 amino acids: CANSLDRSYEQYF. The DNA for the CDR3 is TGTGCCAACAGCCTTGACAGGTCCTACGAGCAGTACTTC.

This clonotype was recorded a few times. This chain's CDR3 is CASSQVRVSGYTF. DNA for the CDR3: TGTGCCAGCAGCCAAGTCAGGGTCTCTGGCTACACCTTC. The V and J genes are TRBV14 and TRBJ1-2; weak D call: TRBD1 (5 bases). V was clipped by 1 base and J by 7 bases, with 10 bases between them. Germline V gene data show CDR1 as SGHDN and CDR2 as FVKESK. This CDR3 contains 13 residues.

This clonotype came up many times. This sequence joins TRBV20-1 and TRBJ2-5, with TRBD1 as a possible D gene (6 bases). Germline values: CDR1 DFQATT, CDR2 SNEGSKA (reference sequence). The CDR3 covers 12 residues. The V end lost 6 bases, the J end lost 1 base, and 9 bases lay between the germline ends. The DNA for the CDR3 is TGCAGTGCAGGGACAACCCAAGAGACCCAGTACTTC. Protein: CSAGTTQETQYF.

This clonotype was detected many times. The chain uses TRBV7-2 and TRBJ2-7; TRBD1 or TRBD2 may be the D gene (5 bases each). Trimming pared 3 bases from V and 3 bases from J, leaving 12 bases between. There are 14 residues in the CDR3. Germline CDR1 is SGHTA and CDR2 is FQGNSA. CDR3 in amino acids: CASSFTGTNYEQYF. The DNA of the CDR3 is TGTGCCAGCAGCTTTACGGGGACCAACTACGAGCAGTACTTC.

The V and J genes are TRBV20-1 and TRBJ1-1, with a weak D call TRBD1 (5 bases). Trimming cost V 3 bases and J 7 bases, with 15 bases left between them. This CDR3 region has 13 residues. The germline V gene encodes CDR1 DFQATT and CDR2 SNEGSKA (reference sequence). The CDR3 DNA sequence: TGCAGTGCTAGGGGGGGGGGTCTAGGTGAAGCTTTCTTT. Protein product: CSARGGGLGEAFF.

The chain carries TRBV29-1 and TRBJ2-5; tentatively, D is TRBD2 (5 bases). Trimming cost V 3 bases and J 12 bases, with 14 bases left between them. The CDR3 has 11 amino acids. CDR1 is SQVTM and CDR2 is ANQGSEA in the germline V gene. The CDR3 DNA follows: TGCAGCGTTGACGACGGGGATCCGAAGTACTTC. This gives the protein CSVDDGDPKYF.

This clonotype has a handful of counts. The rearrangement uses TRBV19 and TRBJ1-3; D gene ambiguous. V lost 5 bases to trimming and J lost 6 bases, with 11 bases between them. The CDR3 totals 13 residues. The germline V gene has CDR1 LNHDA and CDR2 SQIVND (reference sequence). The DNA of the CDR3 is TGTGCCAGTAGTTCCGGCCAGTCAAACACCATATATTTT. Its protein is CASSSGQSNTIYF.

This clonotype showed up many times. The chain recombines TRBV7-9 with TRBJ1-2, with TRBD1 identical over 9 bases. Trimming at V came to 5 bases and at J to 4 bases, leaving 8 bases not matched to a gene. Germline CDR1 is SEHNR and CDR2 is FQNEAQ (reference sequence). The CDR3 runs 15 residues. The CDR3, as DNA: TGTGCCAGCAGCAAGGGACAGGGCCCGTTCTATGGCTACACCTTC. Residues: CASSKGQGPFYGYTF.

A few counts support this clonotype. The CDR3 nucleotides read TGCGCCAGCAGCCAGACGCCACTAGCGGATACGCAGTATTTT. Translating gives CASSQTPLADTQYF. The chain uses TRBV4-3 and TRBJ2-3, with 7 nucleotides matching TRBD2. V was pared by 3 bases and J by 6 bases, with 6 bases of the junction left unmatched. Germline CDR1 LGHNA, CDR2 YSLEER. The CDR3 runs to 14 residues.

This clonotype was seen a single time. One end of the junction does not line up with germline, which may come from a read error. J is TRBJ2-7 and V is TRBV7-2, with 7 bases that match TRBD2. The germline gives CDR1 SGHTA, CDR2 FQGNSA. The CDR3 is made up of 16 amino acids. CDR3 residues: CASSQDFAGELYEQYF. The DNA of the CDR3 is TGCGCCAGCAGCCAAGATTTTGCGGGAGAGCTCTACGAGCAGTACTTC. The full variable domain, with the rest looked up from reference TRBV7-2 and TRBJ2-7, is GAGVSQSPSNKVTEKGKDVELRCDPISGHTALYWYRQSLGQGLEFLIYFQGNSAPDKSGLPSDRFSAERTGGSVSTLTIQRTQQEDSAVYLCASSQDFAGELYEQYFGPGTRLTVT.

There are a few counts of this clonotype. V gene TRBV7-8 combines with J gene TRBJ1-2; 7 positions agree with TRBD1. V dropped 5 bases and J dropped 4; count of bases not matched to a gene: 10. The CDR3 contains 15 residues. Per the germline V gene, CDR1 is SGHVS and CDR2 is FQNEAQ. The CDR3: CASSPRGGQSYGYTF. In DNA, the CDR3 is TGTGCCAGCAGCCCGAGGGGGGGACAGAGCTATGGCTACACCTTC.

This clonotype was recorded a few times. The conserved final phenylalanine or tryptophan is absent from the CDR3, which likely points to a read error. The V and J genes are TRBV20-1 and TRBJ1-2; D remains unclear. This CDR3 contains 15 residues. V was cut by 4 bases and J by 3 bases, with 18 bases left in between. Germline lookup yields CDR1 DFQATT and CDR2 SNEGSKA (reference sequence). Here the CDR3 reads CSANRPGAGDYGYTI. The CDR3 nucleotides are TGCAGTGCTAACCGTCCCGGAGCAGGTGACTATGGCTACACCATC.

This clonotype appeared many times. The chain is built from TRBV29-1 and TRBJ1-1; D is unresolved. This CDR3 region has 10 residues. The V gene's germline CDR1 is SQVTM and CDR2 ANQGSEA. Between the trimmed V and J ends, which lost 4 bases and 6 bases, there was a span of 6 bases. CDR3 in DNA: TGCAGCGTTGTAGGTTCTGAAGCTTTCTTT. Translation gives CSVVGSEAFF.

Only a few counts were recorded for this clonotype. V and J are TRBV4-1 and TRBJ1-4; no definite D call. Germline-derived CDR1 and CDR2 are MGHRA and YSYEKL. The CDR3 has 14 amino acids. V was pared by 1 base and J by 8 bases, with 11 bases between. As DNA, the CDR3 is TGCGCCAGCAGCCAAGTAGGCCTGGGAGAAAAACTGTTTTTT. It is translated as CASSQVGLGEKLFF.

In its sample, this clonotype was seen a few times. The V gene is TRBV9, the J gene TRBJ2-7, with D possibly TRBD2 on 7 matching bases. Trimming took off 4 bases at V and 1 base at J, with 21 bases between the two ends. The CDR3 totals 17 residues. Germline V lookup: CDR1 SGDLS, CDR2 YYNGEE. Here the CDR3 reads CASSPSRGGGTSYEQYF. The CDR3 DNA reads as TGTGCCAGCAGCCCCTCCCGAGGGGGGGGGACATCCTACGAGCAGTACTTC.

This clonotype was counted between two and nine times. V and J are TRBV7-9 and TRBJ2-7, with D perhaps given as TRBD1 or TRBD2 (5 bases each). Trimming took 4 bases from V and 3 from J, leaving 16 bases between them. There are 15 residues in the CDR3. Germline CDR1 and CDR2: SEHNR and FQNEAQ (reference sequence). CDR3 sequence reads: CASSSTTGTSYEQYF. The CDR3 DNA follows: TGTGCCAGCAGCTCCACCACCGGGACCAGCTACGAGCAGTACTTC.

This clonotype was counted a few times. The DNA for the CDR3 is TGTGCCAGCAGTGAAGGACAGGGAACCTACGAGCAGTACTTC. Its translation is CASSEGQGTYEQYF. The chain joins TRBV6-1 to TRBJ2-7; TRBD1 agrees at 7 bases. V lost 1 base to trimming and J lost 2 bases; unmatched junction nucleotides: 2. This CDR3 contains 14 residues. The germline CDR1 and CDR2 sequences are MNHNS and SASEGT.

Comments on this clonotype: A much more abundant neighbour one base away suggests this may be a read error. The V and J genes are TRBV20-1 and TRBJ1-1; 9 bases align to TRBD1. Germline CDR1 reads DFQATT; CDR2 reads SNEGSKA (reference sequence). This CDR3 contains 13 residues. The CDR3 coding sequence is TGCAGTGCTCCGGGACAGGGATCCACTGATGCTTTCTTT. This codes for CSAPGQGSTDAFF.

To note about this clonotype: With a much larger clone just one base away, this may be a read error. The CDR3 sequence is CASGYEYEQYF. CDR3 sequence (DNA): TGTGCCAGCGGTTACGAGTACGAGCAGTACTTC. The V call is TRBV6-5, the J call TRBJ2-7; D unclear. The CDR3 sequence is 11 residues long. From germline, CDR1 is MNHEY and CDR2 SVGAGI.

This clonotype showed up many times. This rearrangement joins TRBV10-3 to TRBJ2-7; 12 bases match TRBD2. Germline V lookup: CDR1 ENHRY, CDR2 SYGVKD. The CDR3 has 16 amino acids. V lost 0 bases, J lost 7 bases, and 7 bases stayed unmatched. CDR3 loop: CAISESTSGGLLEQYF. CDR3 DNA sequence: TGTGCCATCAGTGAGTCGACTAGCGGGGGACTGCTGGAGCAGTACTTC.

This clonotype was observed a handful of times. This chain connects TRBV10-3 to TRBJ1-5; no definite D call. Trimming removed 8 bases from V and 0 bases from J, with 14 bases in between. Per germline, CDR1 ENHRY and CDR2 SYGVKD. This CDR3 is built from 15 residues. The CDR3 loop is CAIAMSGDSNQPQHF. The CDR3 bases are TGTGCCATCGCGATGTCCGGGGATAGCAATCAGCCCCAGCATTTT.

In its sample, this clonotype was seen a few times. The V and J genes are TRBV14 and TRBJ1-5; D is unresolved. CDR3 length equals 14 residues. The V end lost 0 bases, the J end lost 8 bases, and 11 bases lay between the germline ends. Looked up from germline, CDR1 is SGHDN and CDR2 is FVKESK. The CDR3, as DNA: TGTGCCAGCAGCCAAGATTCGCCCTCCGAGCCCCAGCATTTT. Its protein is CASSQDSPSEPQHF.

In regard to this clonotype: One end of the junction is discordant with germline, which a read error may explain. The chain couples TRBV7-9 to TRBJ2-2; D uncertain. Looked up from germline, CDR1 is SEHNR and CDR2 is FQNEAQ (reference sequence). The CDR3 spans 17 residues. The CDR3 loop is CANSQEGWGDVAGELFF. In nucleotides, the CDR3 is TGCGCCAACAGCCAAGAAGGATGGGGTGATGTGGCCGGGGAGCTGTTTTTT. The whole variable domain, filled in from reference TRBV7-9 and TRBJ2-2, reads DTGVSQNPRHKITKRGQNVTFRCDPISEHNRLYWYRQTLGQGPEFLTYFQNEAQLEKSRLLSDRFSAERPKGSFSTLEIQRTEQGDSAMYLCANSQEGWGDVAGELFFGEGSRLTVL.

V is TRBV27 and J is TRBJ1-5; 10 nucleotides agree with TRBD1. Germline values: CDR1 MNHEY, CDR2 SMNVEV (reference sequence). Germline trimming cut 0 bases from V and 5 bases from J; bases unmatched to any gene: 7. The CDR3 consists of 17 residues. The CDR3, as DNA: TGTGCCAGCAGTTTATCCCCGGGACAGGGGTCGGATCAGCCCCAGCATTTT. The encoded protein is CASSLSPGQGSDQPQHF.

This sequence joins TRBV20-1 and TRBJ2-2; 7 positions agree with TRBD1. This CDR3 has 15 residues. With V trimmed by 2 bases and J by 5 bases, 8 bases remained unmatched. Germline V gene data show CDR1 as DFQATT and CDR2 as SNEGSKA (reference sequence). For the CDR3, the DNA is TGCAGTGCTAGAAAGACAGGGCCAGGGACCGGGGAGCTGTTTTTT. It yields the protein CSARKTGPGTGELFF.

At least ten counts were recorded for this clonotype. The chain is built from TRBV29-1 and TRBJ2-5; 9 nucleotides match TRBD1. Germline V gene data show CDR1 as SQVTM and CDR2 as ANQGSEA. This CDR3 contains 13 residues. The ends lost 3 bases at V and 5 bases at J; junction bases unmatched: 4. CDR3 protein: CSVDGQGTETQYF. CDR3 DNA: TGCAGCGTTGATGGACAGGGGACGGAGACCCAGTACTTC.

This clonotype was seen ten or more times. V and J are TRBV20-1 and TRBJ1-4, with unresolved D. The CDR3 consists of 10 residues. V was pared by 5 bases and J by 8 bases, with 6 bases between. CDR1 DFQATT and CDR2 SNEGSKA come from the germline V gene (reference sequence). DNA for the CDR3: TGCAGTGCTGGGTCAGAAAAACTGTTTTTT. It codes for CSAGSEKLFF.